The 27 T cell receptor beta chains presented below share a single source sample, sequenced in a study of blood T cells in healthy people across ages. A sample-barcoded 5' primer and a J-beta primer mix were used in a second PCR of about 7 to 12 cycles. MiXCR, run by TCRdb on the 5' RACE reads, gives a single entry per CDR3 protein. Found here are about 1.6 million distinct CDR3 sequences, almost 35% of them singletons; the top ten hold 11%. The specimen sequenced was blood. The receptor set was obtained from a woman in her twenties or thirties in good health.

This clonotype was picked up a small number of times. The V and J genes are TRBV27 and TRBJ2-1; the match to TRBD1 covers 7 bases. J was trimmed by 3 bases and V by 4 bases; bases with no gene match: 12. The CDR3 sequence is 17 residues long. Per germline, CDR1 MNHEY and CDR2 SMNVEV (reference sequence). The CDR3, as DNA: TGTGCCAGCAGTTCCACCCTTAACAGGGGCATCTACAATGAGCAGTTCTTC. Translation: CASSSTLNRGIYNEQFF.

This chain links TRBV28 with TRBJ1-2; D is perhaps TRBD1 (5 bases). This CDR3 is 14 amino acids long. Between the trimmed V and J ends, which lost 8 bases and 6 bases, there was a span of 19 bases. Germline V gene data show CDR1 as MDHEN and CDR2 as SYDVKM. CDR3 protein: CASLPRAGWNGYTF. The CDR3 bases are TGTGCCAGCCTTCCCAGGGCGGGATGGAATGGCTACACCTTC.

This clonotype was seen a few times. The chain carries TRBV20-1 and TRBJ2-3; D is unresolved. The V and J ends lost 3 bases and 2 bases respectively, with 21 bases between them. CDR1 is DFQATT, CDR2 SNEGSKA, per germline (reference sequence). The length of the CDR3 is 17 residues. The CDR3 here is CSARPRLRSSYTDTQYF. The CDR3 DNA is TGCAGTGCTAGGCCCCGCCTCCGGTCCTCATACACAGATACGCAGTATTTT.

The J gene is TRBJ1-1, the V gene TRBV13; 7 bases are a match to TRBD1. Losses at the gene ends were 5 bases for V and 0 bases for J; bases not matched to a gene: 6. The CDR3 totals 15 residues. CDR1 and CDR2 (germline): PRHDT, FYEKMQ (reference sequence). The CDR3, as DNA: TGTGCCAGCAGCACCCAGGGACAGATGAACACTGAAGCTTTCTTT. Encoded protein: CASSTQGQMNTEAFF.

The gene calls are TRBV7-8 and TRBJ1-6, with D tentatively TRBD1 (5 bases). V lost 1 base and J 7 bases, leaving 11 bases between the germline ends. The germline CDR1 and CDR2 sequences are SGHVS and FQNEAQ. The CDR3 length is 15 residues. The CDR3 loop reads CASSLVGGGNSPLHF. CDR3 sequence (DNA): TGTGCCAGCAGCTTAGTCGGGGGTGGCAATTCACCCCTCCACTTT. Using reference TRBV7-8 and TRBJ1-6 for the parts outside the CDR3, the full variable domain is GAGVSQSPRYKVAKRGQDVALRCDPISGHVSLFWYQQALGQGPEFLTYFQNEAQLDKSGLPSDRFFAERPEGSVSTLKIQRTQQEDSAVYLCASSLVGGGNSPLHFGNGTRLTVT.

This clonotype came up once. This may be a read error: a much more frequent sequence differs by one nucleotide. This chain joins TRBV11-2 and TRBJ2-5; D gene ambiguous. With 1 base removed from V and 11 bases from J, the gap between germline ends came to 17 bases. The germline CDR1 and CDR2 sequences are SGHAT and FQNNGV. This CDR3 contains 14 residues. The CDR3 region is CASSLGRAYNEQYF. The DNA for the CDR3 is TGTGCCAGCAGCTTAGGCCGGGCGTACAATGAGCAGTACTTC.

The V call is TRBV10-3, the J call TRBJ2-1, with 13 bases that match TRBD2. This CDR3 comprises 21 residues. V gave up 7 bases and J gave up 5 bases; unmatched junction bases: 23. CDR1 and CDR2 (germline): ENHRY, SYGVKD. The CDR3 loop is CAITSKSPGLAGSRLNNEQFF. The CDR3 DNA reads TGTGCCATCACCTCTAAATCCCCGGGACTAGCGGGATCGAGGCTTAACAATGAGCAGTTCTTC.

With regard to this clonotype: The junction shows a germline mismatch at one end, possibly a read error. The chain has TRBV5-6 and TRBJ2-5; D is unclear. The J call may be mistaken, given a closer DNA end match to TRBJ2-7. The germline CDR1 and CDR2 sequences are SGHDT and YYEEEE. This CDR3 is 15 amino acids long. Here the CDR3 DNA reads TGTACCAGCAGCTTAGGAACGCAAGTAACCTACGAGCAGTACTTC. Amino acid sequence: CTSSLGTQVTYEQYF.

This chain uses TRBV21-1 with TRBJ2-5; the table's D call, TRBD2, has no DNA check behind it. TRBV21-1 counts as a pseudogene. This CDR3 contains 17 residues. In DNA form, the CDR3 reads TGTGCCAGCAGCAAAGCTATACTAGCGGGGGGGCAAGAGACCCAGTACTTC. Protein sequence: CASSKAILAGGQETQYF.

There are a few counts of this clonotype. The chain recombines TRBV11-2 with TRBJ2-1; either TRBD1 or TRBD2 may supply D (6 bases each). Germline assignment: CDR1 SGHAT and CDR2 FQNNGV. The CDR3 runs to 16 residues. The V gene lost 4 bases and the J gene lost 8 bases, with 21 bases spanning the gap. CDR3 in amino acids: CASSSLGGPDFDEQFF. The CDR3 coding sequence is TGTGCCAGCAGCTCCCTTGGGGGGCCGGACTTCGATGAGCAGTTCTTC.

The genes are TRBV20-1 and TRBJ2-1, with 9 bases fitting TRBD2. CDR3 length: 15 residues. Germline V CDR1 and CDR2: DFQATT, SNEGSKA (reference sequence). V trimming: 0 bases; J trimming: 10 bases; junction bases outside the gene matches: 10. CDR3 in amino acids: CSARDRVAGVGEQFF. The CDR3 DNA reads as TGCAGTGCTAGAGATAGGGTAGCGGGAGTAGGGGAGCAGTTCTTC.

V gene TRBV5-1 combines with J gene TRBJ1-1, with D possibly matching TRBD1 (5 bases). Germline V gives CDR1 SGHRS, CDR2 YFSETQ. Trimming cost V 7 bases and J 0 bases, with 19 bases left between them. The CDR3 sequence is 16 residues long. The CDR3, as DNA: TGCGCCAGCCTGTCGGGGACGGGGACCATGAACACTGAAGCTTTCTTT. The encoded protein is CASLSGTGTMNTEAFF.

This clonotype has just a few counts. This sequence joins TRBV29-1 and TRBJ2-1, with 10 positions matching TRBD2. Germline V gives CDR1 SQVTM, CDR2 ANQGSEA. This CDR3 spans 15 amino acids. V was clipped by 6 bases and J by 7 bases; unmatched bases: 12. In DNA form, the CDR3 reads TGCAGCGTCCCTGTTTTAGCGGGAGGTCCTAATGAGCAGTTCTTC. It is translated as CSVPVLAGGPNEQFF.

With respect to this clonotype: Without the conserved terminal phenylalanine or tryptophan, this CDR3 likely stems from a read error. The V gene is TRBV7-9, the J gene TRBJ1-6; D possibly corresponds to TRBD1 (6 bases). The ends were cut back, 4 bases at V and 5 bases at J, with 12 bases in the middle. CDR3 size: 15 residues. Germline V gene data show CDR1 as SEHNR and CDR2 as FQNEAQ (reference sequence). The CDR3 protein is CASSSGQSNNSPLHV. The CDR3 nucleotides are TGTGCCAGCAGCTCTGGACAGTCTAATAATTCACCCCTCCACGTT.

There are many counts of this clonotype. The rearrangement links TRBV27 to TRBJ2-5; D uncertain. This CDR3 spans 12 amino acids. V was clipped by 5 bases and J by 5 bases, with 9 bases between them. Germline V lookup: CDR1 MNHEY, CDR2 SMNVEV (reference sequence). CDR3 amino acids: CASSVTGETQYF. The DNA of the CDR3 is TGTGCCAGCAGTGTGACTGGGGAGACCCAGTACTTC.

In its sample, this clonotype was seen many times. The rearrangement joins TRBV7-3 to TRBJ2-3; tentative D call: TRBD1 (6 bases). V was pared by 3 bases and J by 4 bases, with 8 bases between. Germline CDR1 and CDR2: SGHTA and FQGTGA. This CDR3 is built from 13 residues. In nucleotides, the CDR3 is TGTGCCAGCAGCTTCACAGGGCCAGATACGCAGTATTTT. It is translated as CASSFTGPDTQYF.

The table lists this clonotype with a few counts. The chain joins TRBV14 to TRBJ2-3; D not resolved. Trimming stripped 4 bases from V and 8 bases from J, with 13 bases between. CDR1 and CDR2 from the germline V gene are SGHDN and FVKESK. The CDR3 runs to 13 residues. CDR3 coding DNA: TGTGCCAGCAGCCGTCAAATGGGGATTACGCAGTATTTT. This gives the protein CASSRQMGITQYF.

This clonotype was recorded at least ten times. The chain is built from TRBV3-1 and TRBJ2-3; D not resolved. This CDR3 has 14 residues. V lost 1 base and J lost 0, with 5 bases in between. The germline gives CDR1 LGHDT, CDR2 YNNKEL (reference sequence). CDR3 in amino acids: CASSQGRSTDTQYF. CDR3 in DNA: TGTGCCAGCAGCCAAGGCCGGAGCACAGATACGCAGTATTTT.

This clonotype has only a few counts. CDR3 amino acids: CSARVKGSTEAFF. DNA of the CDR3: TGCAGTGCTAGAGTCAAAGGGAGCACTGAAGCTTTCTTT. The chain is built from TRBV20-1 and TRBJ1-1; unclear D gene. The CDR3 totals 13 residues. Germline values: CDR1 DFQATT, CDR2 SNEGSKA (reference sequence). Trimming stripped 1 base from V and 4 bases from J, with 10 bases between.

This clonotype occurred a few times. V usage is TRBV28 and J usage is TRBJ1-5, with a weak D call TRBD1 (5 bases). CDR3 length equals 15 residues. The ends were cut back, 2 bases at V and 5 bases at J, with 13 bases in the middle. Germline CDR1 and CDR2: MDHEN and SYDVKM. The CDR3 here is CASSLGWGEDQPQHF. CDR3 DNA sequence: TGTGCCAGCAGTTTAGGGTGGGGGGAAGATCAGCCCCAGCATTTT.

This chain's CDR3 is CASSQGSENQPQHF. CDR3 bases: TGCGCCAGCAGCCAAGGTTCGGAGAATCAGCCCCAGCATTTT. V is TRBV4-1 and J is TRBJ1-5; D is uncertain. There are 14 residues in the CDR3. V gave up 1 base and J gave up 4 bases, with 8 bases separating them. Per the germline V gene, CDR1 is MGHRA and CDR2 is YSYEKL.

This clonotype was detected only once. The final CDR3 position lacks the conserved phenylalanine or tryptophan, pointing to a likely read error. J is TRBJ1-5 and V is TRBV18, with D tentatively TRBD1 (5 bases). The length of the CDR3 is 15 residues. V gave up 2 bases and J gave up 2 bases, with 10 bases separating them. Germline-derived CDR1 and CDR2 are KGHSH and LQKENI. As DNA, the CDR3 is TGTGCCAGCTCACCATCGGGAGGGGGCAATCAGCCCCAGCATTTG. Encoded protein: CASSPSGGGNQPQHL.

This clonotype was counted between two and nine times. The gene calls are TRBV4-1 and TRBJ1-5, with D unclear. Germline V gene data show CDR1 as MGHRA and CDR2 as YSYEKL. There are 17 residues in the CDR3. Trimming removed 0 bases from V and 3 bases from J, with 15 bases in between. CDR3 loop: CASSQDEARAPNQPQHF. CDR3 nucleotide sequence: TGCGCCAGCAGCCAAGATGAGGCACGAGCGCCCAATCAGCCCCAGCATTTT.

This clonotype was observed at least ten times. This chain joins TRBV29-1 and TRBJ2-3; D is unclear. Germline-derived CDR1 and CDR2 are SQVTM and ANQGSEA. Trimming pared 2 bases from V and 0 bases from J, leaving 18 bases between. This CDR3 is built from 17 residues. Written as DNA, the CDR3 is TGCAGCGTTGAATCTCCACTCGTCGGCAGCAGCACAGATACGCAGTATTTT. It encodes CSVESPLVGSSTDTQYF.

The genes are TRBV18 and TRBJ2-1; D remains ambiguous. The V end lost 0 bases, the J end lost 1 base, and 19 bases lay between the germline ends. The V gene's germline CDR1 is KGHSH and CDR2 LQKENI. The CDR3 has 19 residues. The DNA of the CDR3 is TGTGCCAGCTCACCACCTCGGAGTTCAGGCAAGGGATCCTACAATGAGCAGTTCTTC. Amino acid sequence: CASSPPRSSGKGSYNEQFF.

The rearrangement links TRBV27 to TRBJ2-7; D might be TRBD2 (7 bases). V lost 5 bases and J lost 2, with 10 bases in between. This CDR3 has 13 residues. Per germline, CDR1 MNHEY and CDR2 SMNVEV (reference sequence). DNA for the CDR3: TGTGCCAGCAGTCGGGGGGACACCTACGAGCAGTACTTC. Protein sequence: CASSRGDTYEQYF.

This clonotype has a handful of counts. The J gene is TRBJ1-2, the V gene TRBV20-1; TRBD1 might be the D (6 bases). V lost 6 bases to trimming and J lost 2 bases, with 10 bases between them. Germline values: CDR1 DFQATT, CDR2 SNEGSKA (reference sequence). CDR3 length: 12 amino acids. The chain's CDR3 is CSAITGNYGYTF. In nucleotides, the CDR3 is TGCAGTGCGATTACAGGGAACTATGGCTACACCTTC.